Listed below are T cell receptor beta chains from one sample, sequenced in a study of blood T cell repertoires in COVID-19. The assay was immunoSEQ multiplex PCR, and TCRdb's table has in-frame clones only and misses some. Seen here are approximately 200,000 clones, roughly 86% observed once, and the top ten hold over 7%. Material: PBMCs or T cells enriched from blood (not recorded which). These receptors came from a woman in her thirties who had recovered from COVID-19. Both conserved end residues are part of each CDR3. Fields, in order: CDR3 DNA, CDR3 protein, V gene, J gene, D gene, clone size. A D gene is named only where the DNA matches it firmly. Part of the rows lack a size; the others show once, few, many or a class for expanded clones.

cdr3_nt: TGCGCCAGCAGCTTGGCCACTAGCGGGGTACTCACAGATACGCAGTATTTT
cdr3_aa: CASSLATSGVLTDTQYF
v_call: TRBV5-1
j_call: TRBJ2-3
d_call: TRBD2
clone_size: -

cdr3_nt: TGTGCCAGCTCGCCGAGGACAGGGACAAATGGCTACACCTTC
cdr3_aa: CASSPRTGTNGYTF
v_call: TRBV18
j_call: TRBJ1-2
d_call: TRBD1
clone_size: -

cdr3_nt: TGTGCCATCAGTGGGGGGGGGACTCAAACCTACGAGCAGTACTTC
cdr3_aa: CAISGGGTQTYEQYF
v_call: TRBV10-3
j_call: TRBJ2-7
d_call: TRBD2
clone_size: few

cdr3_nt: TGTGCCAGCAGAGACGCGGGGAACAATCAGCCCCAGCATTTT
cdr3_aa: CASRDAGNNQPQHF
v_call: TRBV7-2
j_call: TRBJ1-5
d_call: -
clone_size: -

cdr3_nt: TGTGCCAGCAGCTTAGGGGCCGTCGGCCGCACAGATACGCAGTATTTT
cdr3_aa: CASSLGAVGRTDTQYF
v_call: TRBV7-3
j_call: TRBJ2-3
d_call: -
clone_size: once

cdr3_nt: TGTGCCAGCAGCTTGTTACAGGCCTCCTTAAGGACCTATGGCTACACCTTC
cdr3_aa: CASSLLQASLRTYGYTF
v_call: TRBV5-4
j_call: TRBJ1-2
d_call: -
clone_size: once

cdr3_nt: TGCGCCAGCAGCACAGGGATCTCTGGGGCCAACGTCCTGACTTTC
cdr3_aa: CASSTGISGANVLTF
v_call: TRBV5-1
j_call: TRBJ2-6
d_call: -
clone_size: few

cdr3_nt: TGTGCCAGTAGTAGGGCGGGAGAGAGCTGGGAGACCCAGTACTTC
cdr3_aa: CASSRAGESWETQYF
v_call: TRBV19
j_call: TRBJ2-5
d_call: TRBD2
clone_size: few

cdr3_nt: TGTGCCAGCAGCTTAAGGTCGTTCCGGGGGGGTGGAGAGACCCAGTACTTC
cdr3_aa: CASSLRSFRGGGETQYF
v_call: TRBV7-9
j_call: TRBJ2-5
d_call: TRBD2
clone_size: -

cdr3_nt: TGTGCCAGCTGCCCGACAGGGTATAACACCGGGGAGCTGTTTTTT
cdr3_aa: CASCPTGYNTGELFF
v_call: TRBV2
j_call: TRBJ2-2
d_call: TRBD1
clone_size: -

cdr3_nt: TGTGCCAGCAGCTTTTTTTCTACGAGTTACGAGCAGTACTTC
cdr3_aa: CASSFFSTSYEQYF
v_call: TRBV13
j_call: TRBJ2-7
d_call: -
clone_size: -

cdr3_nt: TGTGCCAGCAGTTTCACCCTAGTCGAGCAGTACTTC
cdr3_aa: CASSFTLVEQYF
v_call: TRBV6-2/TRBV6-3
j_call: TRBJ2-7
d_call: -
clone_size: -

cdr3_nt: TGTGCCAGCAGTTTGGCTAGCGGGATCTACGAGCAGTACTTC
cdr3_aa: CASSLASGIYEQYF
v_call: TRBV28
j_call: TRBJ2-7
d_call: TRBD2
clone_size: -

cdr3_nt: TGTGCCAGCAGTTTAAGCCGAACCTATGGCTACACCTTC
cdr3_aa: CASSLSRTYGYTF
v_call: TRBV12-3/TRBV12-4
j_call: TRBJ1-2
d_call: -
clone_size: -

cdr3_nt: TGCAGCGTTGCGGGGACCGGGGAGCTGTTTTTT
cdr3_aa: CSVAGTGELFF
v_call: TRBV29-1
j_call: TRBJ2-2
d_call: -
clone_size: -

cdr3_nt: TGTGCCAGCAGGGGACTAGCGGGAAAGGGGCTATACGAGCAGTACTTC
cdr3_aa: CASRGLAGKGLYEQYF
v_call: TRBV11-2
j_call: TRBJ2-7
d_call: TRBD2
clone_size: -

cdr3_nt: TGTGCCAGCAGCTCGCAGCGGAACTACGAGCAGTACTTC
cdr3_aa: CASSSQRNYEQYF
v_call: TRBV5-6
j_call: TRBJ2-7
d_call: -
clone_size: -

cdr3_nt: TGTGCCACCTGGGGCGGCGATTCACCCCTCCACTTT
cdr3_aa: CATWGGDSPLHF
v_call: TRBV28
j_call: TRBJ1-6
d_call: -
clone_size: -

cdr3_nt: TGTGCCAGTAGTCCGTTAGCGGAGTACACAGATACGCAGTATTTT
cdr3_aa: CASSPLAEYTDTQYF
v_call: TRBV19
j_call: TRBJ2-3
d_call: -
clone_size: -

cdr3_nt: TGTGCCACCAGTGGACTAGTGAGCGCCGGGGAGCTGTTTTTT
cdr3_aa: CATSGLVSAGELFF
v_call: TRBV24-1
j_call: TRBJ2-2
d_call: -
clone_size: -

cdr3_nt: TGTGCCAGCAGCTTATTGGGGTCTAGCTCTGGGCAGTTCTTC
cdr3_aa: CASSLLGSSSGQFF
v_call: TRBV7-2
j_call: TRBJ2-1
d_call: -
clone_size: -

cdr3_nt: TGTGCCAGCTCACCAGACAGGGGTGGCACTGAAGCTTTCTTT
cdr3_aa: CASSPDRGGTEAFF
v_call: TRBV18
j_call: TRBJ1-1
d_call: TRBD1
clone_size: -

cdr3_nt: TGTGCCACCAGTGAGTTTACAGGGGGTATCGACGAGCAGTACTTC
cdr3_aa: CATSEFTGGIDEQYF
v_call: TRBV24-1
j_call: TRBJ2-7
d_call: TRBD1
clone_size: few

cdr3_nt: TGTGCCAGCAGCTTAGGTCCCCCCTTTGGGCGGGTGGCCTACAATGAGCAGTTCTTC
cdr3_aa: CASSLGPPFGRVAYNEQFF
v_call: TRBV7-9
j_call: TRBJ2-1
d_call: -
clone_size: -

cdr3_nt: TGTGCCAGTAGTAAATGGACAGAGAATCAGCCCCAGCATTTT
cdr3_aa: CASSKWTENQPQHF
v_call: TRBV19
j_call: TRBJ1-5
d_call: -
clone_size: -

cdr3_nt: TGCGCCAGCAGCTCACCGGGACAGGGGGTAAATGAGCAGTTCTTC
cdr3_aa: CASSSPGQGVNEQFF
v_call: TRBV5-1
j_call: TRBJ2-1
d_call: TRBD1
clone_size: once

cdr3_nt: TGTGCCAGCAGTTTTTCAGGGGCGGGCGAGCAGTACTTC
cdr3_aa: CASSFSGAGEQYF
v_call: TRBV27
j_call: TRBJ2-7
d_call: -
clone_size: -

cdr3_nt: TGCAGCGTTGTTTTTTCGTCTTCGCGGGCGAGGCCCCAGCATTTT
cdr3_aa: CSVVFSSSRARPQHF
v_call: TRBV29-1
j_call: TRBJ1-5
d_call: -
clone_size: -

cdr3_nt: TGTGCCAGCAGCACCGGGACTAGCGGGACCGCCAAAAACATTCAGTACTTC
cdr3_aa: CASSTGTSGTAKNIQYF
v_call: TRBV9
j_call: TRBJ2-4
d_call: TRBD2
clone_size: once

cdr3_nt: TGTGCCAGCGGCTATTTCGGGAGCTACGAGCAGTACTTC
cdr3_aa: CASGYFGSYEQYF
v_call: TRBV2
j_call: TRBJ2-7
d_call: -
clone_size: -

cdr3_nt: TGTGCCAGCAGCTGGGAGACAGGACCGTCCTACGAGCAGTACTTC
cdr3_aa: CASSWETGPSYEQYF
v_call: TRBV5-4
j_call: TRBJ2-7
d_call: -
clone_size: few

cdr3_nt: TGTGCCAGCAGCTCAGACTATTATAAAAACATTCAGTACTTC
cdr3_aa: CASSSDYYKNIQYF
v_call: TRBV7-6
j_call: TRBJ2-4
d_call: -
clone_size: -

cdr3_nt: TGCAGCGCCCTAACTAGCCCGAACTACGAGCAGTACTTC
cdr3_aa: CSALTSPNYEQYF
v_call: TRBV29-1
j_call: TRBJ2-7
d_call: -
clone_size: -

cdr3_nt: TGTGCCAGCGCGCCGGACAGGGGGCGCACGGTACGTCAGCCCCAGCATTTT
cdr3_aa: CASAPDRGRTVRQPQHF
v_call: TRBV28
j_call: TRBJ1-5
d_call: TRBD1
clone_size: few

cdr3_nt: TGTGCCAGCTCCTCGAACACTGAAGCTTTCTTT
cdr3_aa: CASSSNTEAFF
v_call: TRBV18
j_call: TRBJ1-1
d_call: -
clone_size: -

cdr3_nt: TGTGCCACCAGTGCCCCCCCCGCTATGAGCGGAGGCACAGATACGCAGTATTTT
cdr3_aa: CATSAPPAMSGGTDTQYF
v_call: TRBV24-1
j_call: TRBJ2-3
d_call: -
clone_size: -

cdr3_nt: TGTGCCAGCAGCCATAACAACAGGGGCAGCTCCTACGAGCAGTACTTC
cdr3_aa: CASSHNNRGSSYEQYF
v_call: TRBV3-1/TRBV3-2
j_call: TRBJ2-7
d_call: TRBD1
clone_size: -

cdr3_nt: TGTGCCTGGAGTGTTGGACAGGGGGTCTCCTACGAGCAGTACTTC
cdr3_aa: CAWSVGQGVSYEQYF
v_call: TRBV30
j_call: TRBJ2-7
d_call: TRBD1
clone_size: -

cdr3_nt: TGTGCCAGCAGCTTCCCCGGGACTAGCAGCTACGAGCAGTACTTC
cdr3_aa: CASSFPGTSSYEQYF
v_call: TRBV5-4
j_call: TRBJ2-7
d_call: TRBD2
clone_size: -

cdr3_nt: TGTGCCAGCCGGGGCTCAGGGGACGATGGCTACACCTTC
cdr3_aa: CASRGSGDDGYTF
v_call: TRBV27
j_call: TRBJ1-2
d_call: -
clone_size: -

cdr3_nt: TGTGCCAGCAGTGAAGCAGCGGGAGGTTACTACAATGAGCAGTTCTTC
cdr3_aa: CASSEAAGGYYNEQFF
v_call: TRBV2
j_call: TRBJ2-1
d_call: TRBD2
clone_size: many